Each of the 22 T cell receptor beta chains below was sequenced from the same sample in a study of blood T cell repertoires in COVID-19. Clones were sequenced by immunoSEQ multiplex PCR, and TCRdb holds only the in-frame ones, with some missing. Of about 170,000 clones listed, around 92% were seen once; the top ten hold approximately 5%. Sequencing used peripheral blood. The receptors here all came from a man in his thirties or forties with COVID-19, enrolled during active disease.

CDR3 region: CASSPNTGQNNEQFF. The CDR3 DNA reads as TGTGCCAGCAGCCCCAACACGGGACAAAACAATGAGCAGTTCTTC. The chain links TRBV14 to TRBJ2-1; the D gene is possibly TRBD1 (6 bases). Per the germline V gene, CDR1 is SGHDN and CDR2 is FVKESK. This CDR3 has 15 amino acids. V was shortened by 4 bases and J by 5 bases, with 15 bases between the two germline ends.

This clone has only one observation. The chain couples TRBV5-1 to TRBJ2-5; TRBD2 matches 10 bases. V lost 0 bases to trimming and J lost 0 bases; unmatched junction nucleotides: 5. The length of the CDR3 is 17 residues. Germline CDR1 is SGHRS and CDR2 is YFSETQ. CDR3 nucleotides: TGCGCCAGCAGCTTGGAAGGGACTAGCGCACACCAAGAGACCCAGTACTTC. Translation: CASSLEGTSAHQETQYF.

The chain employs TRBV29-1 and TRBJ1-5; no firm D call. The germline CDR1 and CDR2 sequences are SQVTM and ANQGSEA. The CDR3 loop spans 12 amino acids. The V end was cut by 1 base, the J end by 6 bases, with 7 bases between. CDR3 residues: CSVEAPGQPQHF. The CDR3 nucleotides are TGCAGCGTTGAAGCCCCGGGTCAGCCCCAGCATTTT.

The chain employs TRBV28 and TRBJ1-2; 12 nucleotides match TRBD1. CDR3 size: 15 residues. The V gene end was trimmed by 2 bases and the J gene end by 7 bases; junction bases not matched to a gene: 5. Looked up from germline, CDR1 is MDHEN and CDR2 is SYDVKM. The CDR3 reads CASSLPRDRGLGYTF. The DNA for the CDR3 is TGTGCCAGCAGTTTACCCCGGGACAGGGGGCTTGGCTACACCTTC.

This sequence joins TRBV5-6 and TRBJ2-5; TRBD2 is a possible D gene (6 bases). The V gene's germline CDR1 is SGHDT and CDR2 YYEEEE. Trimming left V 0 bases short and J 4 bases short, with 19 bases between. The CDR3 spans 17 residues. The CDR3 DNA reads TGTGCCAGCAGCTTGGTTGTACAAGCGGGCCTCGCAGAGACCCAGTACTTC. Translating gives CASSLVVQAGLAETQYF. Filled out from reference TRBV5-6 and TRBJ2-5, the complete variable domain reads DAGVTQSPTHLIKTRGQQVTLRCSPKSGHDTVSWYQQALGQGPQFIFQYYEEEERQRGNFPDRFSGHQFPNYSSELNVNALLLGDSALYLCASSLVVQAGLAETQYFGPGTRLLVL.

The chain couples TRBV11-3 to TRBJ2-1, with D tentatively TRBD1 (6 bases). Germline-derived CDR1 and CDR2 are SGHNT and YENEEA. Trimming pared 6 bases from V and 4 bases from J, leaving 13 bases between. The CDR3 is 14 amino acids. This CDR3 reads CASSLDRIYNEQFF. The CDR3 DNA sequence: TGTGCCAGCAGTCTAGACAGGATATACAATGAGCAGTTCTTC.

The gene calls are TRBV21-1 and TRBJ2-1; the listed D gene, TRBD1, was not tested against the DNA. TRBV21-1 is a recognized pseudogene. The CDR3 is 17 residues long. CDR3 loop: CASGSGQGEGSYNEQFF. DNA of the CDR3: TGTGCCAGCGGCTCGGGACAGGGGGAAGGGTCCTACAATGAGCAGTTCTTC.

The CDR3 loop is CASSARDISYEQYF. The CDR3, as DNA: TGTGCCAGCAGCGCACGGGACATCTCCTACGAGCAGTACTTC. The chain uses TRBV9 and TRBJ2-7, with D possibly TRBD1 on 6 matching bases. Germline CDR1 is SGDLS and CDR2 is YYNGEE. Trimming removed 3 bases at V and 0 bases at J, with 10 bases between. The CDR3 has 14 residues. Supplemented by reference TRBV9 and TRBJ2-7, the full variable domain reads DSGVTQTPKHLITATGQRVTLRCSPRSGDLSVYWYQQSLDQGLQFLIQYYNGEERAKGNILERFSAQQFPDLHSELNLSSLELGDSALYFCASSARDISYEQYFGPGTRLTVT.

This chain joins TRBV4-2 and TRBJ2-7; D gene unclear. From germline, CDR1 is LGHNA and CDR2 YNFKEQ. The CDR3 runs to 16 residues. The V gene lost 1 base and the J gene lost 3 bases, with 16 bases spanning the gap. The CDR3 loop reads CASSQVSTAFVYEQYF. Here the CDR3 DNA reads TGTGCCAGCAGCCAAGTAAGCACCGCTTTTGTCTACGAGCAGTACTTC.

The gene calls are TRBV18 and TRBJ2-2; D ambiguous. Germline CDR1 KGHSH, CDR2 LQKENI. This CDR3 region has 12 residues. V was clipped by 6 bases and J by 1 base, with 3 bases between them. CDR3 loop: CASSRNTGELFF. The CDR3 nucleotides read TGTGCCAGCTCTCGGAACACCGGGGAGCTGTTTTTT. The full variable domain, rest sourced from reference TRBV18 and TRBJ2-2, is NAGVMQNPRHLVRRRGQEARLRCSPMKGHSHVYWYRQLPEEGLKFMVYLQKENIIDESGMPKERFSAEFPKEGPSILRIQQVVRGDSAAYFCASSRNTGELFFGEGSRLTVL.

The table lists this clone with a count of one. The V and J genes are TRBV11-1 and TRBJ1-1, with D possibly matching TRBD1 (5 bases). Looked up from germline, CDR1 is SGHAT and CDR2 is FQDESV (reference sequence). This CDR3 is 14 amino acids long. V was pared by 5 bases and J by 6 bases, with 16 bases between. CDR3 residues: CASSPGEGLSEAFF. In nucleotides, the CDR3 is TGTGCCAGCAGCCCGGGGGAGGGGCTGTCTGAAGCTTTCTTT.

The chain joins TRBV7-9 to TRBJ2-5; D is unclear. Germline V gene sequence: CDR1 SEHNR, CDR2 FQNEAQ (reference sequence). V lost 5 bases and J lost 5, with 6 bases in between. CDR3 length: 11 residues. CDR3 loop: CASSRMETQYF. CDR3 nucleotides: TGTGCCAGCAGCCGTATGGAGACCCAGTACTTC.

V usage is TRBV19 and J usage is TRBJ2-3; 12 bases line up with TRBD2. The CDR3 is made up of 17 amino acids. Germline CDR1 and CDR2: LNHDA and SQIVND (reference sequence). Unmatched junction bases numbered 6, after V lost 5 bases and J lost 0 bases. CDR3 DNA: TGTGCCAGTAGTCCTGGACTAGCGGGATTTAGCACAGATACGCAGTATTTT. Protein: CASSPGLAGFSTDTQYF. Full variable domain (remainder filled in from reference TRBV19 and TRBJ2-3): DGGITQSPKYLFRKEGQNVTLSCEQNLNHDAMYWYRQDPGQGLRLIYYSQIVNDFQKGDIAEGYSVSREKKESFPLTVTSAQKNPTAFYLCASSPGLAGFSTDTQYFGPGTRLTVL.

The chain has TRBV5-1 and TRBJ2-7; 10 bases are a match to TRBD1. CDR3 length: 14 amino acids. CDR1 is SGHRS and CDR2 is YFSETQ in the germline V gene. The V and J ends lost 4 bases and 7 bases, in that order; junction bases with no gene match: 8. The DNA for the CDR3 is TGCGCCAGCAGCATGACAGGGGGCGCGCATGAGCAGTACTTC. The encoded protein is CASSMTGGAHEQYF.

This chain uses TRBV12-2 with TRBJ2-6; TRBD2 is taken as the D call from the table, unchecked against the DNA. TRBV12-2 is deemed a pseudogene. The CDR3 loop spans 17 amino acids. The CDR3 nucleotides are TGTGCAAGTCGCTTAGTTAGAACCCGCTCTGGGGCCAACGTCCTGACTTTC. It yields the protein CASRLVRTRSGANVLTF.

The chain is built from TRBV28 and TRBJ1-5; 7 positions match TRBD1. The ends lost 4 bases at V and 3 bases at J; junction bases unmatched: 9. CDR1 is MDHEN, CDR2 SYDVKM, per germline. This CDR3 spans 16 amino acids. The CDR3, as DNA: TGTGCCAGCAGTTCTCCCTGGACAGGACACAATCAGCCCCAGCATTTT. Translation gives CASSSPWTGHNQPQHF.

The chain joins TRBV3-1 (or the pseudogene TRBV3-2) to TRBJ1-1, with TRBD1 matching 10 bases. This CDR3 spans 17 amino acids. V was clipped by 7 bases and J by 0 bases; unmatched bases: 11. Germline CDR1 is LGHDT and CDR2 is YNNKEL (reference sequence). In nucleotides, the CDR3 is TGTGCCAGCACCATACTCCGGGACAGGGGCCTGAACACTGAAGCTTTCTTT. Translation: CASTILRDRGLNTEAFF.

This chain uses TRBV6-5 with TRBJ1-2, with 9 positions matching TRBD1. From germline, CDR1 is MNHEY and CDR2 SVGAGI. Trimming at V came to 0 bases and at J to 7 bases, leaving 9 bases not matched to a gene. This CDR3 contains 16 residues. The CDR3 DNA sequence: TGTGCCAGCAGTTACTCCTCGGGACAGGGCCTCCTTGGCTACACCTTC. This sequence encodes CASSYSSGQGLLGYTF.

The gene calls are TRBV3-1 (or the pseudogene TRBV3-2) and TRBJ1-2; D is uncertain. The length of the CDR3 is 12 residues. The V and J ends lost 2 bases and 6 bases respectively, with 7 bases between them. The germline gives CDR1 LGHDT, CDR2 YNNKEL (reference sequence). In DNA, the CDR3 is TGTGCCAGCAGCCAACGCGGGGATGGCTACACCTTC. Amino acid sequence: CASSQRGDGYTF.

J is TRBJ2-2 and V is TRBV13; D is uncertain. CDR1 is PRHDT, CDR2 FYEKMQ, per germline (reference sequence). The CDR3 has 17 amino acids. The V end was cut by 0 bases, the J end by 4 bases, with 15 bases between. For the CDR3, the DNA is TGTGCCAGCAGCTTAGGCCTGGTTAGAGGTAGCACCGGGGAGCTGTTTTTT. Translation: CASSLGLVRGSTGELFF.

This clone showed up just once. The rearrangement uses TRBV7-9 and TRBJ2-1; a possible D gene is TRBD1 (5 bases). V shed 7 bases and J shed 8 bases, with 15 bases lying between them. Germline V gene lookup returns CDR1 SEHNR and CDR2 FQNEAQ (reference sequence). CDR3 length: 13 amino acids. The CDR3 DNA reads TGTGCCAGCATAACGGGCAGGGTCTATGAGCAGTTCTTC. It codes for CASITGRVYEQFF. The full variable domain, completed using reference TRBV7-9 and TRBJ2-1, is DTGVSQNPRHKITKRGQNVTFRCDPISEHNRLYWYRQTLGQGPEFLTYFQNEAQLEKSRLLSDRFSAERPKGSFSTLEIQRTEQGDSAMYLCASITGRVYEQFFGPGTRLTVL.

J is TRBJ2-1 and V is TRBV7-2, with 8 bases matching TRBD1. Per germline, CDR1 SGHTA and CDR2 FQGNSA. Losses at the gene ends were 0 bases for V and 7 bases for J; bases not matched to a gene: 14. This CDR3 contains 18 residues. The CDR3 loop reads CASSLATAGTGSGNEQFF. The CDR3 coding sequence is TGTGCCAGCAGCTTAGCGACGGCCGGGACAGGATCTGGTAATGAGCAGTTCTTC.